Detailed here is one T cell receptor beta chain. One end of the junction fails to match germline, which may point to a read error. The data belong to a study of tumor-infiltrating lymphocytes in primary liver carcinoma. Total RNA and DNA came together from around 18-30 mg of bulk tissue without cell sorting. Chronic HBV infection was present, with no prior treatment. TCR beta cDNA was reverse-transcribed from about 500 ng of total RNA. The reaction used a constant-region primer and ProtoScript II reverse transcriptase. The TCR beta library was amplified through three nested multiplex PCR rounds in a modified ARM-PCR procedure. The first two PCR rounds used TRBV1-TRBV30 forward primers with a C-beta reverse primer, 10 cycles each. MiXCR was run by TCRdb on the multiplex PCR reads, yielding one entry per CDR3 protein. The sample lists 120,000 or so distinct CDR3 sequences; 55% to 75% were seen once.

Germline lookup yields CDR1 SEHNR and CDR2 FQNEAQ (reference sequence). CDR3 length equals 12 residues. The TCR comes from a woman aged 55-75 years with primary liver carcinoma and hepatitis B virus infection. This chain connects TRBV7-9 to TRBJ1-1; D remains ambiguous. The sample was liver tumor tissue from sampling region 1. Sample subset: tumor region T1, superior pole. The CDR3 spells CASGDGNTEAIF. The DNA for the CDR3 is TGTGCCAGCGGGGATGGGAACACTGAAGCTATCTTT.